The 10 T cell receptor beta chains reported below all come from one sample, sequenced in a study of blood T cell repertoires in COVID-19. Data came from immunoSEQ multiplex PCR; TCRdb stores just in-frame clones and leaves some out. Of 60,000 to 65,000 clones listed, about 74% are singletons. What was sequenced was peripheral blood. Receptors were obtained from a woman of 80 years or more with acute or convalescent COVID-19.

This sequence joins TRBV4-3 and TRBJ2-3; the match to TRBD2 covers 14 bases. Trimming removed 3 bases from V and 6 bases from J; junction bases left unmatched: 5. Looked up from germline, CDR1 is LGHNA and CDR2 is YSLEER. The CDR3 extends over 16 amino acids. The CDR3 nucleotides read TGCGCCAGCAGCCAGGGACTAGCGGGGGCGGGGGATACGCAGTATTTT. It yields the protein CASSQGLAGAGDTQYF.

The chain couples TRBV28 to TRBJ2-5; 9 bases map to TRBD2. V was pared by 8 bases and J by 6 bases, with 10 bases of the junction left unmatched. CDR1 and CDR2 from the germline V gene are MDHEN and SYDVKM. CDR3 size: 14 residues. The CDR3 DNA sequence: TGTGCCAGCCACAAGGCGGGAGGGCAGAAGACCCAGTACTTC. It specifies CASHKAGGQKTQYF.

This clone was seen just once. This sequence joins TRBV4-2 and TRBJ1-2, with 9 bases aligning to TRBD1. Unmatched junction bases numbered 11, after V lost 3 bases and J lost 9 bases. The CDR3 consists of 15 residues. The germline CDR1 and CDR2 sequences are LGHNA and YNFKEQ. The CDR3 DNA is TGTGCCAGCAGCCATCACCGGGACAGGGAGGGTAGCTACACCTTC. This sequence encodes CASSHHRDREGSYTF.

This clone was seen a single time. The chain uses TRBV27 and TRBJ2-2; maybe TRBD2 (6 bases). The length of the CDR3 is 15 residues. Germline CDR1 reads MNHEY; CDR2 reads SMNVEV (reference sequence). Trimming pared 5 bases from V and 6 bases from J, leaving 16 bases between. The CDR3 sequence: CASSPRHPGAGELFF. The CDR3 coding sequence is TGTGCCAGCAGTCCAAGACACCCGGGGGCCGGGGAGCTGTTTTTT.

This clone was observed a few times. This rearrangement joins TRBV6-5 to TRBJ1-2; 7 bases are shared with TRBD1. V lost 6 bases to trimming and J lost 2 bases; unmatched junction nucleotides: 3. The CDR3 runs to 13 residues. Germline CDR1 reads MNHEY; CDR2 reads SVGAGI. The CDR3 DNA reads TGTGCCAGCAGACAGGGGCCGAACTATGGCTACACCTTC. It yields the protein CASRQGPNYGYTF.

This chain joins TRBV5-6 and TRBJ1-2; 11 bases agree with TRBD1. The germline CDR1 and CDR2 sequences are SGHDT and YYEEEE. Unmatched junction bases numbered 3, after V lost 4 bases and J lost 4 bases. The CDR3 extends over 14 amino acids. The CDR3 here is CASSPGTGGYGYTF. The DNA of the CDR3 is TGTGCCAGCAGCCCGGGGACAGGGGGCTATGGCTACACCTTC.

CDR3 nucleotide sequence: TGTGCCAGCAGTAGATTAACCAGGGGCAATCAGCCCCAGCATTTT. Translated: CASSRLTRGNQPQHF. V gene TRBV28 combines with J gene TRBJ1-5, with TRBD1 as a possible D gene (5 bases). CDR1 MDHEN and CDR2 SYDVKM come from the germline V gene. The CDR3 sequence is 15 residues long. Trimming left V 5 bases short and J 2 bases short, with 13 bases between.

This chain links TRBV5-4 with TRBJ2-5, with a weak D call TRBD2 (5 bases). This CDR3 has 15 residues. Germline V CDR1 and CDR2: SGHNT, YYREEE (reference sequence). Trimming pared 4 bases from V and 0 bases from J, leaving 13 bases between. CDR3 DNA: TGTGCCAGCAGCCGCCCCGGGGAGTACCAAGAGACCCAGTACTTC. This encodes CASSRPGEYQETQYF. Looking up the rest from reference TRBV5-4 and TRBJ2-5 gives the full variable domain: ETGVTQSPTHLIKTRGQQVTLRCSSQSGHNTVSWYQQALGQGPQFIFQYYREEENGRGNFPPRFSGLQFPNYSSELNVNALELDDSALYLCASSRPGEYQETQYFGPGTRLLVL.

This rearrangement joins TRBV5-4 to TRBJ2-7; TRBD2 matches 8 bases. J was trimmed by 4 bases and V by 3 bases; bases with no gene match: 12. The CDR3 is 16 residues long. Looked up from germline, CDR1 is SGHNT and CDR2 is YYREEE (reference sequence). The CDR3 here is CASSSPGASGSYEQYF. As DNA, the CDR3 is TGTGCCAGCAGCTCCCCCGGTGCGAGCGGGAGTTACGAGCAGTACTTC.

V and J are TRBV11-3 and TRBJ2-2; possible D gene TRBD1, 5 bases. Trimming shortened V by 1 base and J by 0 bases, and 6 bases separated the two germline ends. The CDR3 sequence is 15 residues long. Germline V gene sequence: CDR1 SGHNT, CDR2 YENEEA. In DNA form, the CDR3 reads TGTGCCAGCAGCTTAGGGGGCGCGAACACCGGGGAGCTGTTTTTT. Protein sequence: CASSLGGANTGELFF.